Listed below are T cell receptor beta chains from one sample, sequenced in a study of CD8+ T cells in alopecia areata. Clones were read by immunoSEQ multiplex PCR, and TCRdb kept only the in-frame ones, dropping some. The data show some 210,000 clones, with approximately 72% seen just once and around 1.2% held by the top ten. The input for sequencing was CD4+ T cells sorted from blood, taken around week 44, from a patient treated with tofacitinib. The receptors were gathered from a human donor with alopecia areata. The CDR3 runs from the conserved cysteine through the conserved F or W. A D gene is named only where the DNA matches it firmly. Only some rows state a clone size, as once, few, many or a class for expanded clones.

v_call	d_call	clone_size	j_call	cdr3_nt	cdr3_aa
TRBV29-1	.	.	TRBJ1-5	TGCAGCGTCCGAACAGGGATCAATCAGCCCCAGCATTTT	CSVRTGINQPQHF
TRBV10-3	TRBD1	few	TRBJ2-1	TGTGCCATCAACCCGCGGACAGGGAATAGCGGAGAGCAGTTCTTC	CAINPRTGNSGEQFF
TRBV7-9	TRBD1	.	TRBJ1-4	TGTGCCAGCAGCTCGTCACAGGGGGGGAGTGAAAAACTGTTTTTT	CASSSSQGGSEKLFF
TRBV15	TRBD1	.	TRBJ1-2	TGTGCCACCAGCAGAGATCCGACAGGGGATGGCTACACCTTC	CATSRDPTGDGYTF
TRBV2	.	.	TRBJ2-7	TGTGCCAGCAGGGGGAACAGGGATCTGGTCGAGCAGTACTTC	CASRGNRDLVEQYF
TRBV5-1	.	.	TRBJ2-1	TGCGCCAGCAGCTTATCGGAAAGCTCCTACAATGAGCAGTTCTTC	CASSLSESSYNEQFF
TRBV28	TRBD1	few	TRBJ2-7	TGTGCCAGCAAACGGCAGGGGGCCGACGAGCAGTACTTC	CASKRQGADEQYF
TRBV29-1	.	.	TRBJ1-1	TGCAGCGTTGTGCCAGGTAGTTCCACTGAAGCTTTCTTT	CSVVPGSSTEAFF
TRBV5-6	.	.	TRBJ1-1	TGTGCCAGCAGCCACGACGGGGCCGGAATTATGAACACTGAAGCTTTCTTT	CASSHDGAGIMNTEAFF
TRBV30	TRBD1	.	TRBJ1-1	TGTGCCTGGAGGGGACAGGGGGGTACTGAAGCTTTCTTT	CAWRGQGGTEAFF
TRBV27	.	.	TRBJ1-6	TGTGCCAGCAGTTTATCGACACGGACCAATTCACCCCTCCACTTT	CASSLSTRTNSPLHF
TRBV7-2	.	once	TRBJ2-3	TGTGCCAGCAGCTTAGACGGTGATACGCAGTATTTT	CASSLDGDTQYF
TRBV2	.	.	TRBJ1-2	TGTGCCAGCAGCCCGGCCTACCCGGGGCAAACCCTGGGTTACACCTTC	CASSPAYPGQTLGYTF
TRBV5-1	.	once	TRBJ2-3	TGCGCCAGCAGTCAACAGGGAATTTCAGGAGATACGCAGTATTTT	CASSQQGISGDTQYF
TRBV15	.	.	TRBJ2-5	TGTGCCACCAGCAGGTCCCAAGAGACCCAGTACTTC	CATSRSQETQYF
TRBV2	TRBD2	few	TRBJ2-5	TGTGCCAGCAGTGGACGGGGGGGCCACGAGACCCAGTACTTC	CASSGRGGHETQYF
TRBV6-5	.	.	TRBJ1-4	TGTGCCAGCAGTTTCGGGGTGAGGGAAAAACTGTTTTTT	CASSFGVREKLFF
TRBV5-1	.	.	TRBJ1-1	TGCGCCAGCAGCTTGGCTATGCAGGGTGGTGAAGCTTTCTTT	CASSLAMQGGEAFF
TRBV6-5	.	.	TRBJ2-3	TGTGCCAGCAGTTATTTCGGGGAAGATACGCAGTATTTT	CASSYFGEDTQYF
TRBV5-1	.	.	TRBJ2-7	TGCGCCAGCAGCTTGAATACAGGGCGGACCTACGAGCAGTACTTC	CASSLNTGRTYEQYF
TRBV7-2	.	.	TRBJ1-5	TGTGCCAGCAGCTCTGCGGCAGGGGGCAATCAGCCCCAGCATTTT	CASSSAAGGNQPQHF
TRBV30	.	.	TRBJ1-2	TGTGCCTGGAGCCTCATTACGAACTTTGGGGCATATGGCTACACCTTC	CAWSLITNFGAYGYTF
TRBV10-3	.	.	TRBJ2-7	TGTGCCACTAACCCGGGCGGCGCCTACGAGCAGTACTTC	CATNPGGAYEQYF
TRBV14	.	.	TRBJ2-5	TGTGCCAGCAGCCAAGATCGAAGGACAGAAGAGACCCAGTACTTC	CASSQDRRTEETQYF
TRBV7-2	TRBD1	.	TRBJ2-4	TGTGCCAGCAGTCGCCGGGACAGGTCAGGAAACATTCAGTACTTC	CASSRRDRSGNIQYF
TRBV7-2	.	.	TRBJ2-5	TGTGCCAGCAGCTACCCTCCGGGTCTCGGGAGAGAGACCCAGTACTTC	CASSYPPGLGRETQYF
TRBV29-1	.	few	TRBJ1-1	TGCAGCGTTGAAGAGGGCCAGAACACTGAAGCTTTCTTT	CSVEEGQNTEAFF
TRBV25-1	TRBD1	few	TRBJ2-7	TGTGCCAGCAGTGCAAACCCGGGACAGGGGCACCCCACCTACGAGCAGTACTTC	CASSANPGQGHPTYEQYF
TRBV29-1	.	few	TRBJ2-4	TGCAGCGTTCGGCCGGGACTAGCCAAAAACATTCAGTACTTC	CSVRPGLAKNIQYF
TRBV10-3	TRBD1	once	TRBJ1-2	TGTGCCATCAGTGTCGCCTCCGGGACAGGGGGAGGTGGCTACACCTTC	CAISVASGTGGGGYTF
TRBV29-1	.	.	TRBJ1-2	TGCAGCGTTGAAAGCGGCTACACCTTC	CSVESGYTF
TRBV7-9	TRBD1	.	TRBJ1-4	TGTGCCAGCAGCCAGGGACAGGGGGCGAACGAAAAACTGTTTTTT	CASSQGQGANEKLFF
TRBV30	.	.	TRBJ2-7	TGTGCCTGGAGTAAGGGTGTAAGGGCAGAAACCTACGAGCAGTACTTC	CAWSKGVRAETYEQYF
TRBV15	.	.	TRBJ1-1	TGTGCCACCAGCAGAGGGGAGGGGGTGGGACGCAGGAACACTGAAGCTTTCTTT	CATSRGEGVGRRNTEAFF
TRBV18	.	.	TRBJ2-7	TGTGCCAGCTCACCAGGTCTGTACGAGCAGTACTTC	CASSPGLYEQYF
TRBV4-1	.	.	TRBJ1-5	TGCGCCAGCAGCCGAGGGGTGGACAGTCTTACGTGGCCCCAGCATTTT	CASSRGVDSLTWPQHF
TRBV30	.	.	TRBJ1-2	TGTGCCTGGAGTGTACTGACAGACTATGGCTACACCTTC	CAWSVLTDYGYTF
TRBV30	.	.	TRBJ1-5	TGTGCCTGGAGCACCCACACAGGGTCACAGCCCCAGCATTTT	CAWSTHTGSQPQHF
TRBV5-1	.	.	TRBJ2-5	TGCGCCAGCAGCTTCGAGGGAAGTCCTCGGGAGACCCAGTACTTC	CASSFEGSPRETQYF
TRBV29-1	.	.	TRBJ1-2	TGCAGCGTTGACGACCGAAACCATGGCTACACCTTC	CSVDDRNHGYTF
TRBV6-5	TRBD2	few	TRBJ2-3	TGTGCCAGCAGTTGGGGGACTATCACAGATACGCAGTATTTT	CASSWGTITDTQYF
TRBV4-3	TRBD1	.	TRBJ1-2	TGCGCCAGCAGCCAAGGGGACAGGACACTTTATGGCTACACCTTC	CASSQGDRTLYGYTF
TRBV5-4	.	.	TRBJ1-2	TGTGCCAGCAGCCTGGGAGCCAGGGGAAAATATGGCTACACCTTC	CASSLGARGKYGYTF
TRBV18	TRBD1	.	TRBJ2-7	TGTGCCAGCTCAAGAGACAGGGGGGTATACGAGCAGTACTTC	CASSRDRGVYEQYF
TRBV5-1	.	.	TRBJ2-6	TGCGCCAGCAGCCTGGACCTGGGCTCTGGGGCCAACGTCCTGACTTTC	CASSLDLGSGANVLTF
TRBV2	TRBD2	.	TRBJ2-6	TGTGCCAGCACTGGCGGGAGGTCTGGGGCCAACGTCCTGACTTTC	CASTGGRSGANVLTF
TRBV27	.	.	TRBJ2-1	TGTGCCAGCAGTTTGGGCAGGGGAATGGGTGAGCAGTTCTTC	CASSLGRGMGEQFF
TRBV30	.	.	TRBJ1-2	TGTGCCTGGAGTAGGGCTTACGGCTACACCTTC	CAWSRAYGYTF
TRBV2	.	.	TRBJ1-2	TGTGCCAGCAGTGTTTTAGGGAGATCGGACTATGGCTACACCTTC	CASSVLGRSDYGYTF
TRBV7-3	.	once	TRBJ2-3	TGTGCCAGCAGCTCCCGGGGCATCAGGGGCACAGATACGCAGTATTTT	CASSSRGIRGTDTQYF
TRBV2	.	.	TRBJ2-7	TGTGCCAGCAGTGGCCACCTATCCAGGGCCTCCTACGAGCAGTACTTC	CASSGHLSRASYEQYF
TRBV29-1	.	.	TRBJ1-5	TGCAGCGTTGCATCCGGTCAGAATCAGCCCCAGCATTTT	CSVASGQNQPQHF
TRBV5-1	.	.	TRBJ1-4	TGCGCCAGCAGCGATGTTGGTGAAAAACTGTTTTTT	CASSDVGEKLFF
TRBV6-4	TRBD2	many	TRBJ2-3	TGTGCCAGCAGTGGACTAGCGGGGGCAGATACGCAGTATTTT	CASSGLAGADTQYF
TRBV4-3	TRBD1	.	TRBJ2-2	TGCGCCAGCAGCCAAGAAGACAGGGGATCGGCGAACACCGGGGAGCTGTTTTTT	CASSQEDRGSANTGELFF